This T cell receptor (beta chain) was identified in a study of CD8+ T cells in alopecia areata. Specified treatment: oral pan-JAK inhibitor, 5-10 mg twice daily. The study team obtained lesional scalp punch biopsies and peripheral blood from alopecia areata patients. In each case, RNA was isolated and then reverse transcribed into cDNA as the sequencing template. The method was immunoSEQ multiplex PCR; TCRdb's version includes in-frame clones alone and lacks a portion of them. Here the sample spans roughly 120,000 clones, roughly 50% being singletons. Germline V gene data show CDR1 as MNHEY and CDR2 as SMNVEV (reference sequence). The CDR3 is 17 amino acids. Unmatched junction bases numbered 11, after V lost 4 bases and J lost 2 bases.

The receptor was isolated from a human donor with alopecia areata. The sequencing used CD8+ T cells sorted from blood, collected at week 24, from a patient treated with tofacitinib. The chain combines TRBV27 with TRBJ2-5, with 9 bases lining up with TRBD1. The CDR3 spells CASSSHPGTGFQETQYF. The CDR3 bases are TGTGCCAGCAGTTCACATCCCGGGACAGGGTTTCAAGAGACCCAGTACTTC.